This entry lists 2 T cell receptor beta chains sequenced from one sample in a study of T-cell reconstitution after alpha-beta-depleted transplantation in children. Unique molecular identifiers were used in preparing the TCRbeta library. TCRdb re-derived calls from the PCR reads in MiXCR, one entry per CDR3 protein. There are some 350,000 distinct CDR3 sequences in the sample; over 9% occur only once, and 2% to 3% lies in the top ten. The source material was PBMCs from the stem cell graft donor, sampled from the stem cell graft. The receptors were sampled from a human donor who donated a stem cell graft to a child with acute lymphoblastic leukemia.

The rearrangement joins TRBV3-1 to TRBJ2-3; D is ambiguous. The V and J ends lost 6 bases and 5 bases respectively, with 18 bases between them. This CDR3 is built from 15 residues. CDR1 and CDR2 from the germline V gene are LGHDT and YNNKEL (reference sequence). The DNA for the CDR3 is TGTGCCAGCAGTCAACGGGCGGCCGTCGGAGATACGCAGTATTTT. Its translation is CASSQRAAVGDTQYF.

There are many counts of this clonotype. V gene TRBV12-3 or TRBV12-4 combines with J gene TRBJ2-3; 9 nucleotides agree with TRBD2. This CDR3 has 14 amino acids. V trimming: 5 bases; J trimming: 4 bases; junction bases outside the gene matches: 4. In DNA form, the CDR3 reads TGTGCCAGCAGTCGGAGCGGGAGGCCAGATACGCAGTATTTT. Encoded protein: CASSRSGRPDTQYF.